This T cell receptor (beta chain) originates from a study of blood T cell repertoires in COVID-19. V was shortened by 7 bases and J by 1 base, with 13 bases between the two germline ends. Germline-derived CDR1 and CDR2 are LNHDA and SQIVND (reference sequence). The CDR3 runs 14 residues. Assay used: immunoSEQ multiplex PCR; TCRdb lists only in-frame clones, some missing. The profile shows just over 300,000 clones, around 92% of them singletons. This clone has more than one count but fewer than ten. Followed over time, Seattle patients had been enrolled while infection was active. This TCR was sampled from a woman in her twenties or thirties with COVID-19, enrolled during active disease. The V call is TRBV19, the J call TRBJ1-1; D gene ambiguous. Sequenced sample: peripheral blood. The CDR3: CASNEGAKNTEAFF. Here the CDR3 DNA reads TGTGCCAGTAACGAGGGCGCAAAGAACACTGAAGCTTTCTTT.